One sample yielded the 17 T cell receptor beta chains listed below, sequenced in a study of T cells after yellow fever vaccination (dated 2019 in TCRdb). The method behind the library was 5' RACE. The sequencer was an Illumina NovaSeq 6000. The public sequencing data were trimmed at Q25 with fastp and processed into clonotypes with MiXCR by TCRdb, which kept only in-frame beta chains. Each CDR3 protein appears once, grouped with its most common genes and DNA. The sample data list some 340,000 distinct CDR3 sequences, and over 3.5% of these were observed just once. The ten largest account for under 30% of the sample. In light of the paper, this sample's treatment or condition label describes: live attenuated yellow fever vaccine strain. The sequencing here drew on PBMCs, taken 5 days after the yellow fever booster vaccination. Receptors were obtained from a man aged 18 to 35 who received the YFV17D yellow fever vaccine.

This clonotype showed up just a few times. V usage is TRBV11-2 and J usage is TRBJ2-1; D is possibly TRBD2 (6 bases). The CDR3 runs 17 residues. Germline values: CDR1 SGHAT, CDR2 FQNNGV. V was trimmed by 6 bases and J by 1 base, leaving 19 bases between them. CDR3 sequence reads: CASRGLSGGRSYNEQFF. CDR3 coding DNA: TGTGCCAGCAGGGGACTCAGTGGCGGTAGGTCCTACAATGAGCAGTTCTTC.

The chain couples TRBV7-8 to TRBJ2-1; maybe TRBD1 (6 bases). V was cut by 1 base and J by 10 bases, with 11 bases left in between. CDR3 size: 13 residues. Germline V gene data show CDR1 as SGHVS and CDR2 as FQNEAQ. The CDR3, as DNA: TGTGCCAGCAGCTTAGGTGGGGGCTTAGAGCAGTTCTTC. Translating it yields CASSLGGGLEQFF.

This clonotype was counted between two and nine times. The CDR3: CASSRDRATDTQYF. Written as DNA, the CDR3 is TGTGCCAGCAGCCGAGACAGGGCCACAGATACGCAGTATTTT. V is TRBV27 and J is TRBJ2-3; 7 nucleotides line up with TRBD1. After removal of 6 bases from V and 2 bases from J, the junction contained 5 bases not matched to a gene. CDR3 length equals 14 residues. Looked up from germline, CDR1 is MNHEY and CDR2 is SMNVEV (reference sequence).

This clonotype was counted only a few times. The genes are TRBV5-1 and TRBJ2-5, with D possibly being TRBD2 (6 bases). V was trimmed by 4 bases and J by 4 bases, leaving 14 bases between them. Germline CDR1 SGHRS, CDR2 YFSETQ. CDR3 length equals 14 residues. The CDR3 DNA follows: TGCGCCAGCAGCCCGCGACTAGGCGGAGAGACCCAGTACTTC. It specifies CASSPRLGGETQYF. Using reference TRBV5-1 and TRBJ2-5 for the parts outside the CDR3, the full variable domain is KAGVTQTPRYLIKTRGQQVTLSCSPISGHRSVSWYQQTPGQGLQFLFEYFSETQRNKGNFPGRFSGRQFSNSRSEMNVSTLELGDSALYLCASSPRLGGETQYFGPGTRLLVL.

This clonotype appeared a few times. The V gene is TRBV12-3 or TRBV12-4, the J gene TRBJ1-6; D not resolved. Trimming shortened V by 3 bases and J by 9 bases, and 6 bases separated the two germline ends. The CDR3 is made up of 12 amino acids. The CDR3 sequence is CASSFTGSPLHF. The CDR3 coding sequence is TGTGCCAGCAGTTTTACGGGTTCACCCCTCCACTTT.

The sample holds a few counts of this clonotype. The chain links TRBV6-5 to TRBJ2-3, with TRBD2 identical over 9 bases. The CDR3 covers 17 residues. V dropped 0 bases and J dropped 4; count of bases not matched to a gene: 8. Germline assignment: CDR1 MNHEY and CDR2 SVGAGI. CDR3 in amino acids: CASSYSMRLAVPDTQYF. Written as DNA, the CDR3 is TGTGCCAGCAGTTACTCGATGAGACTAGCGGTTCCAGATACGCAGTATTTT.

This clonotype was observed a handful of times. The V gene is TRBV4-1, the J gene TRBJ2-7, with D possibly being TRBD1 (6 bases). V was trimmed by 3 bases and J by 5 bases, leaving 11 bases between them. The germline CDR1 and CDR2 sequences are MGHRA and YSYEKL. This CDR3 has 13 amino acids. The chain's CDR3 is CASSQYRDNEQYF. Written as DNA, the CDR3 is TGCGCCAGCAGCCAGTACCGGGACAACGAGCAGTACTTC.

This clonotype came up a few times. The V and J genes are TRBV4-2 and TRBJ2-3, with 9 bases matching TRBD2. This CDR3 spans 17 amino acids. The J segment lost 1 base and the V segment lost 3 bases, leaving 8 bases of the junction unmatched. Germline loops: CDR1 LGHNA, CDR2 YNFKEQ. The CDR3 loop is CASSQAGGAWGTDTQYF. The DNA of the CDR3 is TGTGCCAGCAGCCAGGCGGGGGGGGCTTGGGGCACAGATACGCAGTATTTT.

This clonotype was detected a few times. The chain has TRBV12-3 or TRBV12-4 and TRBJ1-5; a weak D match, TRBD1 (6 bases). Trimming pared 4 bases from V and 1 base from J, leaving 11 bases between. CDR3 length equals 15 residues. The CDR3 region has the DNA TGTGCCAGCAGTTGGGACATACAAAGCAATCAGCCCCAGCATTTT. Translation: CASSWDIQSNQPQHF.

This rearrangement joins TRBV20-1 to TRBJ2-5; TRBD1 matches at 8 bases. The V gene end was trimmed by 6 bases and the J gene end by 3 bases; junction bases not matched to a gene: 12. This CDR3 is built from 15 residues. Germline V gene data show CDR1 as DFQATT and CDR2 as SNEGSKA (reference sequence). CDR3 sequence (DNA): TGCAGTGCCGACTTTGGGCAGGGGGCCAAAGAGACCCAGTACTTC. Translated: CSADFGQGAKETQYF.

A few counts support this clonotype. The rearrangement uses TRBV6-2 or TRBV6-3 and TRBJ1-6, with TRBD1 matching 8 bases. Germline CDR1 reads MNHEY; CDR2 reads SVGEGT. Trimming at V came to 7 bases and at J to 6 bases, leaving 20 bases not matched to a gene. CDR3 size: 19 residues. Here the CDR3 reads CASTEDRGFFYLINSPLHF. CDR3 coding DNA: TGTGCCAGCACCGAAGACAGGGGCTTTTTCTACCTCATTAATTCACCCCTCCACTTT.

V gene TRBV23-1 combines with J gene TRBJ2-5; no clear D. TRBV23-1 counts as an open reading frame of uncertain function. CDR3 size: 13 residues. V was shortened by 6 bases and J by 5 bases, with 13 bases between the two germline ends. CDR3 sequence: CASRRDGWETQYF. In DNA form, the CDR3 reads TGCGCCAGCAGACGCGATGGGTGGGAGACCCAGTACTTC.

A word on this clonotype: The junction and the germline gene differ at one end; a read error may be behind it. The rearrangement joins TRBV10-3 to TRBJ1-5, with a weak D call TRBD1 (5 bases). The CDR3 is 13 amino acids. The germline CDR1 and CDR2 sequences are ENHRY and SYGVKD. The CDR3 reads CAISDRANQPQPF. CDR3 bases: TGTGCCATCAGTGACAGGGCAAATCAGCCCCAGCCTTTT.

This clonotype was counted a few times. The gene calls are TRBV28 and TRBJ1-6; no clear D gene. This CDR3 comprises 12 residues. Germline V gene sequence: CDR1 MDHEN, CDR2 SYDVKM. DNA of the CDR3: TGTGCTTACAAAAAGGGAGATTCACCCCTCCACTTT. Its translation: CAYKKGDSPLHF.

The chain links TRBV20-1 to TRBJ1-1, with D tentatively TRBD1 (6 bases). The CDR3 has 14 residues. Trimming pared 3 bases from V and 4 bases from J, leaving 15 bases between. Germline V gene sequence: CDR1 DFQATT, CDR2 SNEGSKA (reference sequence). CDR3 sequence (DNA): TGCAGTGCTAGCAGGGGACTACTAACCACTGAAGCTTTCTTT. This gives the protein CSASRGLLTTEAFF.

This clonotype occurred many times. The chain links TRBV5-1 to TRBJ2-5, with D possibly called TRBD1 or TRBD2 (5 bases each). The CDR3 totals 15 residues. V lost 3 bases and J 2 bases, leaving 14 bases between the germline ends. Germline V lookup: CDR1 SGHRS, CDR2 YFSETQ. DNA for the CDR3: TGCGCCAGCAGCTCCGGGACGGTTTATCAAGAGACCCAGTACTTC. Its translation: CASSSGTVYQETQYF. Based on the CDR3 plus reference TRBV5-1 and TRBJ2-5, the full variable domain is KAGVTQTPRYLIKTRGQQVTLSCSPISGHRSVSWYQQTPGQGLQFLFEYFSETQRNKGNFPGRFSGRQFSNSRSEMNVSTLELGDSALYLCASSSGTVYQETQYFGPGTRLLVL.

This clonotype was seen only a few times. The rearrangement joins TRBV3-1 to TRBJ2-1; 9 bases agree with TRBD2. The germline V gene has CDR1 LGHDT and CDR2 YNNKEL (reference sequence). J lost 10 bases, V lost 1 base, and 5 bases had no gene match. CDR3 length equals 14 residues. CDR3 DNA: TGTGCCAGCAGCCAAGCGGCTAGCGGGGACGAGCAGTTCTTC. Its protein is CASSQAASGDEQFF.